The TCR beta chain described here comes from a study of blood T cells in healthy people across ages. Study-wide results and limits: Observed TCR beta diversity per million T cells went down as age went up. This fall followed a roughly linear course with age. Long-lived and aged donors differed, with more naive CD4+ cells and higher diversity in the long-lived.

This clonotype appeared a few times. Its matching antigen is unknown. This CDR3 is 16 amino acids long. Looked up from germline, CDR1 is SGHRS and CDR2 is YFSETQ. Using a J-beta primer mix together with a sample-barcoded 5' primer, a second PCR was run for about 6 to 12 cycles. MiXCR, applied by TCRdb to the 5' RACE reads, yields one record per CDR3 protein. The table shows about 720,000 distinct CDR3 sequences, with roughly 25% occurring only once. These data were likewise used in another study, on T cells of mothers and their children. That investigation notes: It was related mother-child pairs that showed slightly higher overlap than unrelated pairs, without reaching significance.

This receptor was taken from a boy younger than 18 in good health. The specimen was blood. The genes are TRBV5-1 and TRBJ2-1, with a tentative D call TRBD1 (6 bases). The J call could be wrong; TRBJ2-7 is a better fit for the DNA end. This chain's CDR3 is CASSTKGQGPSYEQYF. The CDR3 DNA reads as TGCGCCAGCAGCACGAAGGGGCAGGGGCCTTCCTACGAGCAGTACTTC.